This T cell receptor (beta chain) was identified during a study of CD8 T cells in Susac syndrome. Reverse transcription of roughly 0.45 to 1 ug RNA was carried out with random hexamers. Using its own MiXCR run on the immunoSEQ multiplex PCR reads, TCRdb lists one record per CDR3 protein. The sample consists of 130,000 or so distinct CDR3 sequences, just under 95% of them appearing once. Germline V gene sequence: CDR1 MNHEY, CDR2 SMNVEV (reference sequence). CDR3 length: 18 amino acids. Trimming at V came to 3 bases and at J to 2 bases, leaving 8 bases not matched to a gene. This chain joins TRBV27 and TRBJ2-3, with 13 bases fitting TRBD2. Sequenced: CD8+ T cells from PBMCs. This TCR derives from a human donor with Susac syndrome. The CDR3 DNA reads as TGTGCCAGCAGTTTCGGACTAGCGGGGGAACTTCCCACAGATACGCAGTATTTT. Amino acid sequence: CASSFGLAGELPTDTQYF.